This record covers a single TCR beta chain. What it binds is not known. This record comes from a study of cytomegalovirus exposure and HLA in healthy donors. 13 Jbeta primers and 60 Vbeta primers were used for the PCR. The protocol was immunoSEQ multiplex PCR, while the TCRdb copy is restricted to in-frame clones and leaves out a portion. Recorded for this sample: some 150,000 clones. Between the trimmed V and J ends, which lost 5 bases and 0 bases, there was a span of 8 bases. Germline V lookup: CDR1 SGHRS, CDR2 YFSETQ. CDR3 length: 14 residues. Study conclusions and caveats: Reportedly, a later analysis found an Asian-associated ancestry cluster had fewer N-insertions than the approximately 670-donor mean. The authors later found HLA-associated TCR beta chains more clonally expanded than equally common others. With further analysis later on, most CMV-associated TCR beta chains appeared HLA-restricted. Analyses of presence/absence relied on an assumption of roughly uniform sequencing depth across donors.

The rearrangement joins TRBV5-1 to TRBJ1-4; D is unresolved. Material: PBMCs. The TCR sequence derives from a man aged 35 to 55 in good health and CMV-seronegative. The CDR3 sequence is CASRPVTTNEKLFF. CDR3 in DNA: TGCGCCAGCAGGCCGGTCACAACTAATGAAAAACTGTTTTTT.